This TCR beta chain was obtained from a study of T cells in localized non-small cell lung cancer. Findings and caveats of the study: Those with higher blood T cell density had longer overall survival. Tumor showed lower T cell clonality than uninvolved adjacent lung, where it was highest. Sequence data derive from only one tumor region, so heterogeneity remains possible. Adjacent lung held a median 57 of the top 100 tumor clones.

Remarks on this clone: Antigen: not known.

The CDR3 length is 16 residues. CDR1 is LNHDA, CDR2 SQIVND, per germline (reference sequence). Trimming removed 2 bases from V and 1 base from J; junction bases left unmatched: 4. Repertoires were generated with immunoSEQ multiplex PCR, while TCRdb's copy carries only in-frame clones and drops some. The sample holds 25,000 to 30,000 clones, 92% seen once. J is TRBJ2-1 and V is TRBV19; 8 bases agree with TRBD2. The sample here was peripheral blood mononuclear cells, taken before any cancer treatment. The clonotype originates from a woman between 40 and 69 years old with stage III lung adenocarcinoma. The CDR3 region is CASSITSGPSYNEQFF. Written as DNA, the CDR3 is TGTGCCAGTAGTATAACTAGCGGACCGTCCTACAATGAGCAGTTCTTC.